This TCR beta chain is drawn from a study of blood T cell repertoires in COVID-19. Study-level information: Samples came from the United States, Italy and Spain, spanning acute and convalescent COVID-19. The analysed material was cDNA or gDNA that came from T cells, B-cell-depleted T cells, or PBMCs.

Authors' methods: Amplification of reference gene primers provided the estimated nucleated cell counts. The table came from immunoSEQ multiplex PCR; TCRdb's copy has only in-frame clones and leaves some out. D and trimming come from the DNA, and the V and J calls and clone size come from that table. The table lists 95,000 to 150,000 clones, more than 75% of them singletons. This CDR3 has 17 residues. Between the trimmed V and J ends, which lost 0 bases and 6 bases, there was a span of 20 bases. CDR1 is LGHDT, CDR2 YNNKEL, per germline (reference sequence). The sequence derives from a man in his sixties with acute or convalescent COVID-19. The sample taken for sequencing was peripheral blood. The chain uses TRBV3-1 (or the pseudogene TRBV3-2) and TRBJ1-2; D uncertain. The CDR3, as DNA: TGTGCCAGCAGCCAAGATCTTGTTGCGGGATTATCGGATGGCTACACCTTC. It codes for CASSQDLVAGLSDGYTF.